This section outlines one T cell receptor (beta chain) sequence together with its context. The sample belongs to a study of blood T cell repertoires in COVID-19. Study-level information: Samples came from the United States, Italy and Spain, spanning acute and convalescent COVID-19. The cDNA or gDNA used as material had been derived from T cells, B-cell-depleted T cells, or PBMCs.

Trimming pared 5 bases from V and 2 bases from J, leaving 9 bases between. This CDR3 spans 14 amino acids. CDR1 is SGHVS and CDR2 is FQNEAQ in the germline V gene. Source study methods: Nucleated cell number was recorded as an estimate derived from reference gene primer amplification. TCRdb's table, derived via immunoSEQ multiplex PCR, lists solely in-frame clones and lacks some. D and trimming come from the DNA, and the V and J calls and clone size come from that table. The sample lists about 83,000 clones, around 88% occurring once. This chain joins TRBV7-8 and TRBJ1-4; D remains ambiguous. What was sequenced was peripheral blood. The receptor was isolated from a man aged 55-75 years with acute or convalescent COVID-19. CDR3 in DNA: TGTGCCAGCAGCCCGGGGAGGACTAATGAAAAACTGTTTTTT. This encodes CASSPGRTNEKLFF.